This T cell receptor (beta chain) stems from a study of T cells in localized non-small cell lung cancer. Study-level points and caveats: A median of approximately 57 clones ranked among the top 100 in tumor appeared in adjacent lung.

Note on this clone: What it recognizes is unknown.

Generated by immunoSEQ multiplex PCR, the TCRdb table keeps only in-frame clones and is missing some. The table records around 140,000 clones, roughly 90% of them present only once. This CDR3 has 18 residues. CDR1 and CDR2 (germline): SGHRS, YFSETQ. V lost 0 bases and J 1 base, leaving 16 bases between the germline ends. This receptor was identified in a female donor at least 60 years old with stage I lung adenocarcinoma. The sample was peripheral blood, taken before any cancer treatment. The chain joins TRBV5-1 to TRBJ1-4; TRBD1 is a possible D gene (6 bases). The CDR3 is CASSLVLLGAGTNEKLFF. CDR3 bases: TGCGCCAGCAGCTTGGTTTTGTTGGGGGCAGGAACTAATGAAAAACTGTTTTTT.